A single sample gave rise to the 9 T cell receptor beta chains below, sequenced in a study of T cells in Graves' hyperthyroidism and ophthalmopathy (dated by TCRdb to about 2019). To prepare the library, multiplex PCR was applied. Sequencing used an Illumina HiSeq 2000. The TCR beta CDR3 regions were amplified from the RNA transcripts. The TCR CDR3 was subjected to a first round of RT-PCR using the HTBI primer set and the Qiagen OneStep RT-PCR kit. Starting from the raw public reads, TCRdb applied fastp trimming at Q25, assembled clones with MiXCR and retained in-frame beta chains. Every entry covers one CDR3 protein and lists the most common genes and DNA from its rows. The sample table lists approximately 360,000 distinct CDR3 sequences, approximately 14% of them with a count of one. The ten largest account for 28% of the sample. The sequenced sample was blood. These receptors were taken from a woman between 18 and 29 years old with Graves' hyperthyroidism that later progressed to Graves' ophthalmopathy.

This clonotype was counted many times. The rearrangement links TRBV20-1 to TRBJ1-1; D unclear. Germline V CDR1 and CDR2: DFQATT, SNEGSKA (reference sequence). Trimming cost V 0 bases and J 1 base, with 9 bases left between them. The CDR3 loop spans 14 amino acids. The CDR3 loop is CSARDPTANTEAFF. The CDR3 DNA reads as TGCAGTGCTAGAGATCCAACAGCGAACACTGAAGCTTTCTTT.

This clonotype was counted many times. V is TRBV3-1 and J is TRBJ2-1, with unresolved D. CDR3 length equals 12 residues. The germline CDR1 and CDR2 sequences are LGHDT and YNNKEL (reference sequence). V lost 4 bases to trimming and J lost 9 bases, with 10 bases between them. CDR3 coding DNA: TGTGCCAGCAGCCCCCAGGTAGGTGAGCAGTTCTTC. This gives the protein CASSPQVGEQFF.

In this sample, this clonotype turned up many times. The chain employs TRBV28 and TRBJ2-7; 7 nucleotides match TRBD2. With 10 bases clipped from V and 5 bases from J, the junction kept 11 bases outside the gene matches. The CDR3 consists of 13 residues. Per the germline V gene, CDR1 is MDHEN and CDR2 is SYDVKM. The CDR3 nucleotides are TGTGCCACCAGGACTAGTGGGGGGGACGAGCAGTACTTC. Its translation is CATRTSGGDEQYF.

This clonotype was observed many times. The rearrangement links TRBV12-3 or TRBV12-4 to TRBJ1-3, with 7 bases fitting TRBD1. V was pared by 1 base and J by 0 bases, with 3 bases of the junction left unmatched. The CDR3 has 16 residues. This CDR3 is CASSLDGTVSGNTIYF. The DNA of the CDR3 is TGTGCCAGCAGTTTAGACGGGACAGTCTCTGGAAACACCATATATTTT.

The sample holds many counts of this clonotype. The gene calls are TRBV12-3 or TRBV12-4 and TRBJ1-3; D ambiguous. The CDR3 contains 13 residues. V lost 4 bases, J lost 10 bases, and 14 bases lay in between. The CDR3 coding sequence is TGTGCCAGCAGTTACGCCCGGGGAGGGACCATATATTTT. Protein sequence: CASSYARGGTIYF.

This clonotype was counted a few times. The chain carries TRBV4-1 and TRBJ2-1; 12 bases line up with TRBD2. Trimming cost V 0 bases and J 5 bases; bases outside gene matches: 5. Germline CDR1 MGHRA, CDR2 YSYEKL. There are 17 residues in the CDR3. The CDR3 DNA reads TGCGCCAGCAGCCAAGACAAACTAGCGGGAGGCCACAATGAGCAGTTCTTC. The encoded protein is CASSQDKLAGGHNEQFF.

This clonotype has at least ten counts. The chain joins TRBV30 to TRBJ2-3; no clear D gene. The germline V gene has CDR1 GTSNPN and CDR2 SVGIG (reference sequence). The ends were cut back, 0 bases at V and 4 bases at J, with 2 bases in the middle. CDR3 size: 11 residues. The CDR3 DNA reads TGTGCCTGGAGTGTACCAGATACGCAGTATTTT. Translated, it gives CAWSVPDTQYF. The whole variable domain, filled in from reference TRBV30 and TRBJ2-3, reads SQTIHQWPATLVQPVGSPLSLECTVEGTSNPNLYWYRQAAGRGLQLLFYSVGIGQISSEVPQNLSASRPQDRQFILSSKKLLLSDSGFYLCAWSVPDTQYFGPGTRLTVL.

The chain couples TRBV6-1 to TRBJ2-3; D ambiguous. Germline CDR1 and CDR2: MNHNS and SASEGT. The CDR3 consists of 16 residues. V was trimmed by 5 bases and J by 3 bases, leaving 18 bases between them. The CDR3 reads CASSNQRVALTDTQYF. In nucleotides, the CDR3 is TGTGCCAGCAGTAACCAAAGAGTGGCCCTTACAGATACGCAGTATTTT.

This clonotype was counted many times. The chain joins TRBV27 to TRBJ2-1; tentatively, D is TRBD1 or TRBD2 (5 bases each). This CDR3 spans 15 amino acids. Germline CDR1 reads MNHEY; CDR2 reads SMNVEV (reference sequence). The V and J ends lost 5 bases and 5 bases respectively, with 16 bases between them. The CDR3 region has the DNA TGTGCCAGCAGTACACACCGGGACCCCCACAATGAGCAGTTCTTC. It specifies CASSTHRDPHNEQFF.